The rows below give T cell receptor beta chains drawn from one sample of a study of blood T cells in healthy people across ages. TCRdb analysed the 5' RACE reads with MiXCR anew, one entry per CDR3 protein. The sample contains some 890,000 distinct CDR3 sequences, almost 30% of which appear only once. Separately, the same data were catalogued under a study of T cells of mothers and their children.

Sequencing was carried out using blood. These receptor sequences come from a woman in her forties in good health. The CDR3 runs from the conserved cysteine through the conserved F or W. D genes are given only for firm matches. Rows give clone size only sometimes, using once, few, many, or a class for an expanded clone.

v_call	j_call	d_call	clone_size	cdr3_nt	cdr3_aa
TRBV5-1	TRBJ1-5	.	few	TGCGCCAGCAAGGTCGGGGGTGAGGGCAATCAGCCCCAGCATTTT	CASKVGGEGNQPQHF
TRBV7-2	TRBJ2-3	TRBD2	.	TGTGCCAGCAGCTTAAGCGGGGCCGTAGATACGCAGTATTTT	CASSLSGAVDTQYF
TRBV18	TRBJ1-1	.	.	TGTGCCAGCTCACAATTAAATCGAAATAGCGATGCCACTGAAGCTTTCTTT	CASSQLNRNSDATEAFF
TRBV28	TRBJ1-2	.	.	TGTGCCAGCACCCGAAGGGCAGACAATGGCTACACCTTC	CASTRRADNGYTF
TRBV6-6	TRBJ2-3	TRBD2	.	TGTGCCAGCAGAAATCCGAGCGGGGGGGGCACAGATACGCAGTATTTT	CASRNPSGGGTDTQYF
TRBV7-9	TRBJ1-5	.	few	TGTGCCAGCAGCTTAGGTCCAGGCTGGCAGCCCCAGCATTTT	CASSLGPGWQPQHF
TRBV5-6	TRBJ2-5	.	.	TGTGCCAGCAGCCGACTGAGCCAAGAGACCCAGTACTTC	CASSRLSQETQYF
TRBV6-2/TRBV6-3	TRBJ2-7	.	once	TGTGCCAGCAGTTATATTGACGGCGCCTACGAGCAGTACTTC	CASSYIDGAYEQYF
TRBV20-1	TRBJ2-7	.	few	TGCAGTGCTAGAGATGTGGGGGGGGCCCCCTACAATGAGCAGTACTTC	CSARDVGGAPYNEQYF
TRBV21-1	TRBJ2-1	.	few	TGTGCCAGCAGCAAAGCGCGGGGAACAGGGAAACCCTACAATGAGCAGTTCTTC	CASSKARGTGKPYNEQFF
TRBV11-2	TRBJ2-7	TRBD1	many	TGTGCCAGCAGCTTCGCGACAGGGGAGCAGTACTTC	CASSFATGEQYF
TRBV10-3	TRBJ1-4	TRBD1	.	TGTACCATCAGTGAGGCCGACAGGGTGGGAAAGGAAAAACTGTTTTTT	CTISEADRVGKEKLFF
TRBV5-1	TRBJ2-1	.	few	TGCGCCAGCAGCCCAACTTGGGGCAGCTCCTACAATGAGCAGTTCTTC	CASSPTWGSSYNEQFF
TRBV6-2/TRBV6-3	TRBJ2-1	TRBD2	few	TGTGCCAGCGTCCTAGCGGGGGGGCCTGGGGAGCAGTTCTTC	CASVLAGGPGEQFF
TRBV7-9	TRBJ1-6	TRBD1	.	TGTGCCAGCAGCCCCAACAGGGGCTATAATTCACCCCTCCACTTT	CASSPNRGYNSPLHF
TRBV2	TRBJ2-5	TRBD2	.	TGTGCCAGCAGTGAAGCCCGTCCCGGGACTAGCGGGAGGACCCAAGAGACCCAGTACTTC	CASSEARPGTSGRTQETQYF
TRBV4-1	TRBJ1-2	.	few	TGCGCCAGCAGCCAAGATTGGGTTTTTTCGGGGGGCGACGGGGGTTATGGCTACACCTTC	CASSQDWVFSGGDGGYGYTF
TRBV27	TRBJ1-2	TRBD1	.	TGTGCCAGCAGTTTAAGGGACAGCCCCAGAATCTATGGCTACACCTTC	CASSLRDSPRIYGYTF
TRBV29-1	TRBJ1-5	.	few	TGCAGCGCGTCGGACGAGTATAGCAATCAGCCCCAGCATTTT	CSASDEYSNQPQHF
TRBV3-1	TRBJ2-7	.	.	TGTGCCAGCAGCCAAGAAGAAGGGGTATCCTACGAGCAGTACTTC	CASSQEEGVSYEQYF
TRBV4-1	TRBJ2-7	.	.	TGCGCCAGCAGCCAAACCCCGGGACGGGGGTTCGAGCAGTACTTC	CASSQTPGRGFEQYF
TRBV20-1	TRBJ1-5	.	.	TGCAGTGCTAGATGGCCAGGGAGTCAGCCCCAGCATTTT	CSARWPGSQPQHF
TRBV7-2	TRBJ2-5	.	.	TGTGCCAGCAGCCTGACGGACGCACAAGAGACCCAGTACTTC	CASSLTDAQETQYF
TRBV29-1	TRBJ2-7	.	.	TGCAGCGTTCAAGGGGACGGGAACGAGCAGTACTTC	CSVQGDGNEQYF
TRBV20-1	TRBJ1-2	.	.	TGCAGTGCTAGTGACAGTCTAAACTATGGCTACACCTTC	CSASDSLNYGYTF
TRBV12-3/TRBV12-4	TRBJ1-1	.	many	TGTGCCAGCACCCGGGTAGAGGGGAAAGCTTTCTTT	CASTRVEGKAFF
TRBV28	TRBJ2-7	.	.	TGTGCCAGCAGTTTAGGAGTGCGACTCACCTACGAGCAGTACTTC	CASSLGVRLTYEQYF
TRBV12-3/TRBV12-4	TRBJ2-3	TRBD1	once	TGTGCCAGCAGTTTAGGAGGGGGCAGTGCAGATGCGGAATATTTT	CASSLGGGSADAEYF
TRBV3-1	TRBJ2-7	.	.	TGTGCCAGCAGCCAAGCCTTTGACAGGACCTACGAGCAGTACTTC	CASSQAFDRTYEQYF
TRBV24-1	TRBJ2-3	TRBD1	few	TGTGCCACCAGTGATCTGCCCGGGACAGGGTGGGACACAGATACGCAGTATTTT	CATSDLPGTGWDTDTQYF
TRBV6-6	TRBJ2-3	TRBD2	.	TGTGCCAGCAGTTACTCGGGACTAGCGGGGATCACAGATACGCAGTATTTT	CASSYSGLAGITDTQYF
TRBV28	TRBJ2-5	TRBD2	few	TGTGCCAGCAGTTCCCTTAGCGGGGGGGCGTTGAGGGAGACCCAGTACTTC	CASSSLSGGALRETQYF
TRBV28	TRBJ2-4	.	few	TGTGCCAGCAGTCCGATGGGGGTCAGGCTAGCCAAAAACATTCAGTACTTC	CASSPMGVRLAKNIQYF
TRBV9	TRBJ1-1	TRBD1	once	TGTGCCAGCAGCAGCCCATCCCCGGGACAGGGGGCGCTGAGGGGGGTCACTGAAGCTTTCTTT	CASSSPSPGQGALRGVTEAFF
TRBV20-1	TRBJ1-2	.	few	TGCAGTGCTAGGGCAGGGAGGGACGGCTACACCTTC	CSARAGRDGYTF
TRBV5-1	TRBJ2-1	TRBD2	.	TGCGCCAGCAGCTTGGCTAGCGGGGGGAGCTCCTACAATGAGCAGTTCTTC	CASSLASGGSSYNEQFF
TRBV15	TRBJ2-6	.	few	TGTGCCACCGGCCGAGGAACAGACTCTGGGGCCAACGTCCTGACTTTC	CATGRGTDSGANVLTF
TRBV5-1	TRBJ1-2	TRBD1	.	TGCGCCAGCAGCTTGGAGGGGACAGGGGGTCGACGCTATGGCTACACCTTC	CASSLEGTGGRRYGYTF
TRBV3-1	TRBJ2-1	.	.	TGTGCCAGCAGCCAAGATCTTCCAGGGTACAACAATGAGCAGTTCTTC	CASSQDLPGYNNEQFF
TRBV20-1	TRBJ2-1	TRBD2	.	TGCAGTGCTCCCGGGACTAGCGGAAGCTCCTACAATAAGCAGTTCTTC	CSAPGTSGSSYNKQFF